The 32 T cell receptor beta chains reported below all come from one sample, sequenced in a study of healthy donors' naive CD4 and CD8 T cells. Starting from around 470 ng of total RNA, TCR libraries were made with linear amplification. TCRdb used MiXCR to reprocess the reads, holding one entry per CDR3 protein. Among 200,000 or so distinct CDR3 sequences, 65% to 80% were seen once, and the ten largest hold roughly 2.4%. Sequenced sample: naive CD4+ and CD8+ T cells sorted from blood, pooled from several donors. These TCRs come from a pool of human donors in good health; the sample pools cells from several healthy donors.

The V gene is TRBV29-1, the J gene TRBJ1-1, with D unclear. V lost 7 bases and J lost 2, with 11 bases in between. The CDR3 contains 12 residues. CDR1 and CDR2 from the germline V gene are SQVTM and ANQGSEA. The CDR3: CSARRTNTEAFF. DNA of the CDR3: TGCAGCGCCAGGAGGACTAACACTGAAGCTTTCTTT.

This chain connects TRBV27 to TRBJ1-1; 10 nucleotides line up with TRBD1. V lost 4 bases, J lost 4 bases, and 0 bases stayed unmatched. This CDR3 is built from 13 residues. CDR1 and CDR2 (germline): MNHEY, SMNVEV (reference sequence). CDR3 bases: TGTGCCAGCAGTTGGACAGGGGGCACTGAAGCTTTCTTT. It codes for CASSWTGGTEAFF.

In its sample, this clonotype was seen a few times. DNA of the CDR3: TGTGCCAGCAGTTGGAAAAGAGGGGCCACTGAAGCTTTCTTT. Translated: CASSWKRGATEAFF. The gene calls are TRBV27 and TRBJ1-1; TRBD1 might be the D (5 bases). The V gene lost 4 bases and the J gene lost 4 bases, with 13 bases spanning the gap. Germline V gives CDR1 MNHEY, CDR2 SMNVEV (reference sequence). The CDR3 length is 14 residues.

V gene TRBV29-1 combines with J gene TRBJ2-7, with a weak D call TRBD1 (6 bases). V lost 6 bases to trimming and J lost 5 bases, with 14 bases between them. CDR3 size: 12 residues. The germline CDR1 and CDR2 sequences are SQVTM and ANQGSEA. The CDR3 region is CSVVQGMNEQYF. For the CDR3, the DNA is TGCAGCGTGGTACAGGGTATGAACGAGCAGTACTTC.

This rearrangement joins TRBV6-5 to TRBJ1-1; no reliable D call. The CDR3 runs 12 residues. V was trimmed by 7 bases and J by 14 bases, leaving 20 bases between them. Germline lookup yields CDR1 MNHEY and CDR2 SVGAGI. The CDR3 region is CASTTRRGRAFF. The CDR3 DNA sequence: TGTGCCAGCACCACCCGAAGAGGACGAGCCTTCTTT.

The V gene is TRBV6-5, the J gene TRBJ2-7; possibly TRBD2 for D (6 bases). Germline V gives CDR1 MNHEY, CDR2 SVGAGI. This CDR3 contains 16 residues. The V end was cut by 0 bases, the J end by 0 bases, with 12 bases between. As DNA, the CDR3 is TGTGCCAGCAGTTACTCAGGGGAGGCTCACTCCTACGAGCAGTACTTC. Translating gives CASSYSGEAHSYEQYF.

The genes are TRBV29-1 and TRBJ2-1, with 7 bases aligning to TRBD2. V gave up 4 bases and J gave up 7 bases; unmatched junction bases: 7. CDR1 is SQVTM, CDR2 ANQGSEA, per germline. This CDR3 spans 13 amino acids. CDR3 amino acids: CSVVDGRTNEQFF. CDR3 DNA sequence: TGCAGCGTTGTTGACGGGAGGACAAATGAGCAGTTCTTC.

CDR3 amino acids: CASSQGSPGNNSPLHF. The CDR3 region has the DNA TGTGCCAGCTCACAAGGCTCGCCAGGGAATAATTCACCCCTCCACTTT. The rearrangement uses TRBV18 and TRBJ1-6, with D maybe TRBD1 (5 bases). V gave up 4 bases and J gave up 5 bases, with 15 bases separating them. Germline-derived CDR1 and CDR2 are KGHSH and LQKENI. This CDR3 has 16 residues.

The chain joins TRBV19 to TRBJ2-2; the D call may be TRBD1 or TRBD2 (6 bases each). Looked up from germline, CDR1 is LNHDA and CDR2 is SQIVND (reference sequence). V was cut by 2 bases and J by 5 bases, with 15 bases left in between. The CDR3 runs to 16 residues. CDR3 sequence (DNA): TGTGCCAGTAGTATACCGGGACAAGGGGGGACCGGGGAGCTGTTTTTT. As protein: CASSIPGQGGTGELFF.

CDR3: CASSILGADNEQFF. The CDR3 DNA sequence: TGTGCCAGTAGTATCTTGGGTGCGGACAATGAGCAGTTCTTC. V and J are TRBV19 and TRBJ2-1; no clear D. CDR1 is LNHDA, CDR2 SQIVND, per germline (reference sequence). Trimming removed 3 bases at V and 5 bases at J, with 11 bases between. CDR3 size: 14 residues.

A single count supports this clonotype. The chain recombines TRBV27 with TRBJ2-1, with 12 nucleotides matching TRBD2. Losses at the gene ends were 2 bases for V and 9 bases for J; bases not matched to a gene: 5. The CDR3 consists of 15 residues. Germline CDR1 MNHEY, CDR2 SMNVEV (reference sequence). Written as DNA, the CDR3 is TGTGCCAGCAGTTTAGTGGTACTAGCGGGAGGTGAGCAGTTCTTC. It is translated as CASSLVVLAGGEQFF.

Written as DNA, the CDR3 is TGCAGCGGAACCGGGACAGGGTCAGATACGCAGTATTTT. Residues: CSGTGTGSDTQYF. The rearrangement joins TRBV29-1 to TRBJ2-3; 9 positions match TRBD1. From germline, CDR1 is SQVTM and CDR2 ANQGSEA. After removal of 7 bases from V and 4 bases from J, the junction contained 6 bases not matched to a gene. This CDR3 is 13 amino acids long.

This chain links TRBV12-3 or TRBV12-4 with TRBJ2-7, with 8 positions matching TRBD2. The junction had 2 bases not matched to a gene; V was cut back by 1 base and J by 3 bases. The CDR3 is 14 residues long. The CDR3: CASSLVLAGYEQYF. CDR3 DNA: TGTGCCAGCAGTTTAGTCCTAGCGGGCTACGAGCAGTACTTC.

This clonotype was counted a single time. The CDR3 sequence: CASSPVPGQGPIDTQYF. The DNA of the CDR3 is TGTGCCAGCTCACCGGTACCGGGACAGGGTCCCATAGATACGCAGTATTTT. The rearrangement joins TRBV18 to TRBJ2-3; 9 nucleotides line up with TRBD1. From germline, CDR1 is KGHSH and CDR2 LQKENI. Trimming at V came to 3 bases and at J to 5 bases, leaving 12 bases not matched to a gene. The CDR3 is made up of 17 amino acids.

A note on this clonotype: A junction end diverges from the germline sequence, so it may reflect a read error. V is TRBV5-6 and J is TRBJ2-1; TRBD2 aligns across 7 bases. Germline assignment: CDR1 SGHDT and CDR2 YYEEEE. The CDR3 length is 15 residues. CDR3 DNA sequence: TGCGCCAGCAGCTTGGGAGGGAGACGGGACAATGAGCAGTTCTTC. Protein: CASSLGGRRDNEQFF.

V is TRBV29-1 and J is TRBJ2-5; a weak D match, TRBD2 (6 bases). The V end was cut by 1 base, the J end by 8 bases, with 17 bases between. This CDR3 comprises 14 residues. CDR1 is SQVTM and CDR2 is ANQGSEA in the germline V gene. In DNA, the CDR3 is TGCAGCGTTGAAGTTACTTTAAATAGCGGCACCCAGTACTTC. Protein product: CSVEVTLNSGTQYF. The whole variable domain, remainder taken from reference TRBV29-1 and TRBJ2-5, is SAVISQKPSRDICQRGTSLTIQCQVDSQVTMMFWYRQQPGQSLTLIATANQGSEATYESGFVIDKFPISRPNLTFSTLTVSNMSPEDSSIYLCSVEVTLNSGTQYFGPGTRLLVL.

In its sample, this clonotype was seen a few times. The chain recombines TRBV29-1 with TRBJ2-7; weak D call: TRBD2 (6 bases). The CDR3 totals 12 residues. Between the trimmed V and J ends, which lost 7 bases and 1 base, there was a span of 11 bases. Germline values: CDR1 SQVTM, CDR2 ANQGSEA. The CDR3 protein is CSAVGGSYEQYF. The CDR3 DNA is TGCAGCGCCGTCGGGGGTTCCTACGAGCAGTACTTC.

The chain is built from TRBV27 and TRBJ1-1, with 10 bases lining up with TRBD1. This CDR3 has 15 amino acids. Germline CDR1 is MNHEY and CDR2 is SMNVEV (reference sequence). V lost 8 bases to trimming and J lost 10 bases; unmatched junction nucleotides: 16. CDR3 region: CASSNRGQGLGGAFF. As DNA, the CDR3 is TGTGCCAGCTCAAATAGGGGACAGGGGTTAGGAGGAGCTTTCTTT.

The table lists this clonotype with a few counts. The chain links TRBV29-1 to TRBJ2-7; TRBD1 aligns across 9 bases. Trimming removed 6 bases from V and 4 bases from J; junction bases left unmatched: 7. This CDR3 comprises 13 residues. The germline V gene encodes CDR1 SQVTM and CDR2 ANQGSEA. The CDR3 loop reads CSVSQGAKYEQYF. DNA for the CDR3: TGCAGCGTCTCACAGGGGGCGAAGTACGAGCAGTACTTC.

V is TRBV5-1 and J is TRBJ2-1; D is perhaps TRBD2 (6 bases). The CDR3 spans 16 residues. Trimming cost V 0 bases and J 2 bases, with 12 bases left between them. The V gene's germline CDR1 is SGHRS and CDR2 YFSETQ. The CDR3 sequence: CASSLGDWGTYNEQFF. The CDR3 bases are TGCGCCAGCAGCTTGGGGGACTGGGGAACCTACAATGAGCAGTTCTTC.

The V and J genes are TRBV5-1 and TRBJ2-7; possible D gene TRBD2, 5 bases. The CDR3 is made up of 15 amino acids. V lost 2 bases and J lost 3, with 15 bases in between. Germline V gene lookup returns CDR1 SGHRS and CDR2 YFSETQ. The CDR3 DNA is TGCGCCAGCAGCTTTGGAATCGGAGGTTACTACGAGCAGTACTTC. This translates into CASSFGIGGYYEQYF.

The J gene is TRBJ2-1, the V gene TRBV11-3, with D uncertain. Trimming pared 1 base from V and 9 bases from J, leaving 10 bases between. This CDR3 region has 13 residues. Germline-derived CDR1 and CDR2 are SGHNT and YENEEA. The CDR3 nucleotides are TGTGCCAGCAGCTTAGCGGGCGAGTTTGAGCAGTTCTTC. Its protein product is CASSLAGEFEQFF.

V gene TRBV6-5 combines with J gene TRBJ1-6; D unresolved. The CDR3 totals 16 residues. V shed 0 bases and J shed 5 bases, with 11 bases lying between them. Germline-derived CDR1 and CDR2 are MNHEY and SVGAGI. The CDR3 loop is CASSYSPGKNNSPLHF. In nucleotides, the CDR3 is TGTGCCAGCAGTTACTCCCCGGGGAAGAATAATTCACCCCTCCACTTT.

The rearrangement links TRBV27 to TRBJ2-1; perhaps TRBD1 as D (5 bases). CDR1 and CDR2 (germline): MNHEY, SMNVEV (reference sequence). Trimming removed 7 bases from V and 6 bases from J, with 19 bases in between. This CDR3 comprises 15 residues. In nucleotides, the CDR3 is TGTGCCAGCAAGGATGGGCAGGGTATCCGCAATGAGCAGTTCTTC. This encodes CASKDGQGIRNEQFF.

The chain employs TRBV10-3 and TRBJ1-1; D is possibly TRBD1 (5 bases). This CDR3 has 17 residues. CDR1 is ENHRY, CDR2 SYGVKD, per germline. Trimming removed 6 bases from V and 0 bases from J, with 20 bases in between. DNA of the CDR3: TGTGCCATCAGGGACACATGGTTCGGGAGCGTGAACACTGAAGCTTTCTTT. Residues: CAIRDTWFGSVNTEAFF.

The CDR3 spells CSTLGGGSSRYEQYF. The CDR3, as DNA: TGCAGCACCCTTGGAGGGGGCTCCTCCCGGTACGAGCAGTACTTC. The chain combines TRBV29-1 with TRBJ2-7, with a tentative D call TRBD1 (7 bases). The CDR3 is made up of 15 amino acids. The V and J ends lost 8 bases and 4 bases respectively, with 24 bases between them. Germline-derived CDR1 and CDR2 are SQVTM and ANQGSEA.

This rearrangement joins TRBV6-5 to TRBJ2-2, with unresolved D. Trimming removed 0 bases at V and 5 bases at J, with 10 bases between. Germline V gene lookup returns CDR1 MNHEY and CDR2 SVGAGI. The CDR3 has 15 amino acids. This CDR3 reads CASSYSRPITGELFF. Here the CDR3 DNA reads TGTGCCAGCAGTTACTCGCGGCCAATAACCGGGGAGCTGTTTTTT.

In DNA, the CDR3 is TGTGCCGCAGGGGTTGGGTACACTGAAGCTTTCTTT. This gives the protein CAAGVGYTEAFF. The chain combines TRBV30 with TRBJ1-1; D is possibly TRBD1 (6 bases). V was clipped by 8 bases and J by 3 bases, with 13 bases between them. The germline V gene has CDR1 GTSNPN and CDR2 SVGIG (reference sequence). The CDR3 contains 12 residues.

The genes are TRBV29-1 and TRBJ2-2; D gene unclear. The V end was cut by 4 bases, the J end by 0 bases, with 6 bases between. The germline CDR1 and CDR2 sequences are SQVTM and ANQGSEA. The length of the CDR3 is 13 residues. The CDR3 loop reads CSVVQANTGELFF. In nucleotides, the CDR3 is TGCAGCGTTGTTCAGGCGAACACCGGGGAGCTGTTTTTT.

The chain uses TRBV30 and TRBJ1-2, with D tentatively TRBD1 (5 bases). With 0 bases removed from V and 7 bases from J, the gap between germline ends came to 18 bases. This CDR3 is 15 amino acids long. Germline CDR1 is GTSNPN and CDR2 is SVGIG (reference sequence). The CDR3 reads CAWSVQQASLGGYTF. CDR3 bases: TGTGCCTGGAGTGTACAACAGGCGTCCCTGGGTGGCTACACCTTC. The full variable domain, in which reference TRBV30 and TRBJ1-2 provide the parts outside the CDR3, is SQTIHQWPATLVQPVGSPLSLECTVEGTSNPNLYWYRQAAGRGLQLLFYSVGIGQISSEVPQNLSASRPQDRQFILSSKKLLLSDSGFYLCAWSVQQASLGGYTFGSGTRLTVV.

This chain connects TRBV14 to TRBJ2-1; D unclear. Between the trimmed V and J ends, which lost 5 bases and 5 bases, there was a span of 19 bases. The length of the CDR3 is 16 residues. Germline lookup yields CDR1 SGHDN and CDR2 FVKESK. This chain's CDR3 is CASSGSLYRPNNEQFF. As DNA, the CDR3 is TGTGCCAGCAGCGGCTCCCTCTATAGGCCTAACAATGAGCAGTTCTTC.

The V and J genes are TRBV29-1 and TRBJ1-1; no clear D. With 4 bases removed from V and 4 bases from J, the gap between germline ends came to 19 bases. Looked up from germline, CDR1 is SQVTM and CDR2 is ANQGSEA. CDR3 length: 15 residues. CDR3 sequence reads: CSVGTLTLEGTEAFF. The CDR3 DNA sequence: TGCAGCGTTGGAACCTTGACCCTCGAGGGCACTGAAGCTTTCTTT.